The 9 T cell receptor beta chains in this list originate from one sample, sequenced in a study of blood T cell repertoires in COVID-19. TCRdb keeps only in-frame clones here, not all; method: immunoSEQ multiplex PCR. This sample has more than 85,000 clones, with about 79% found just once. The sequenced sample was peripheral blood. The receptors shown here come from a woman aged 50 to 60 with acute or convalescent COVID-19.

This chain links TRBV11-2 with TRBJ2-1; the D is unclear. Trimming left V 1 base short and J 6 bases short, with 7 bases between. The CDR3 runs to 13 residues. Germline CDR1 reads SGHAT; CDR2 reads FQNNGV. CDR3 residues: CASSLGRVNEQFF. The CDR3 nucleotides are TGTGCCAGCAGCTTAGGGAGAGTCAATGAGCAGTTCTTC.

This chain uses TRBV5-1 with TRBJ2-4; TRBD1 matches at 9 bases. V dropped 4 bases and J dropped 5; count of bases not matched to a gene: 7. Germline CDR1 is SGHRS and CDR2 is YFSETQ. CDR3 size: 15 residues. The DNA of the CDR3 is TGCGCCAGCAGCGGATTGACAGGGGGGGAAAACATTCAGTACTTC. Translating gives CASSGLTGGENIQYF.

This chain connects TRBV6-2 or TRBV6-3 to TRBJ1-5; D may be TRBD1 (5 bases). CDR3 length: 18 amino acids. Trimming removed 6 bases at V and 1 base at J, with 22 bases between. Germline V CDR1 and CDR2: MNHEY, SVGEGT. The chain's CDR3 is CASSPKDRWVRSNQPQHF. The CDR3 DNA follows: TGTGCCAGCAGCCCTAAAGACAGATGGGTAAGGAGCAATCAGCCCCAGCATTTT.

J is TRBJ2-3 and V is TRBV5-1; D gene unclear. Germline CDR1 reads SGHRS; CDR2 reads YFSETQ. The CDR3 runs 11 residues. Trimming left V 5 bases short and J 3 bases short, with 4 bases between. The CDR3 region has the DNA TGCGCCAGCAGGTCGACAGATACGCAGTATTTT. It encodes CASRSTDTQYF.

This sequence joins TRBV4-3 and TRBJ1-1; perhaps TRBD1 as D (5 bases). Per the germline V gene, CDR1 is LGHNA and CDR2 is YSLEER. V lost 4 bases and J lost 4, with 13 bases in between. The CDR3 length is 14 residues. DNA of the CDR3: TGCGCCAGCAGCCGCGGATCGACAGCCACTGAAGCTTTCTTT. Translated, it gives CASSRGSTATEAFF.

This rearrangement joins TRBV11-2 to TRBJ2-7; 7 bases agree with TRBD2. CDR3 length equals 15 residues. Germline V gives CDR1 SGHAT, CDR2 FQNNGV. V was clipped by 6 bases and J by 3 bases; unmatched bases: 11. As DNA, the CDR3 is TGTGCCAGCAGTATAGTGCCAGCGGGGCACTACGAGCAGTACTTC. Translation: CASSIVPAGHYEQYF.

The rearrangement uses TRBV11-3 and TRBJ2-3; D is ambiguous. Trimming took 5 bases from V and 5 from J, leaving 11 bases between them. The length of the CDR3 is 13 residues. Germline CDR1 SGHNT, CDR2 YENEEA. The CDR3 DNA sequence: TGTGCCAGCAGCCTAGGGCTGCTAGATACGCAGTATTTT. As protein: CASSLGLLDTQYF. The complete variable domain, with remaining parts taken from reference TRBV11-3 and TRBJ2-3, reads EAGVVQSPRYKIIEKKQPVAFWCNPISGHNTLYWYLQNLGQGPELLIRYENEEAVDDSQLPKDRFSAERLKGVDSTLKIQPAELGDSAVYLCASSLGLLDTQYFGPGTRLTVL.

This clone was detected once. J is TRBJ2-7 and V is TRBV6-5; D possibly corresponds to TRBD1 (6 bases). The ends were cut back, 5 bases at V and 6 bases at J, with 17 bases in the middle. CDR3 length equals 14 residues. Per the germline V gene, CDR1 is MNHEY and CDR2 is SVGAGI. This chain's CDR3 is CASSQNRVNGEQYF. The DNA of the CDR3 is TGTGCCAGCAGTCAAAACAGGGTAAACGGCGAGCAGTACTTC.

The genes are TRBV15 and TRBJ1-2; D remains unclear. This CDR3 region has 17 residues. Trimming shortened V by 3 bases and J by 8 bases, and 25 bases separated the two germline ends. From germline, CDR1 is LNHNV and CDR2 YYDKDF (reference sequence). The CDR3 DNA reads TGTGCCACCAGCAGTACCATCACCCCGCGGGATCTAGCCGGCTACACCTTC. Encoded protein: CATSSTITPRDLAGYTF.